These 29 T cell receptor beta chains originate from one sample sequenced in a study of T-cell memory formation after mild COVID-19. One entry per CDR3 protein results from TCRdb running MiXCR on the 5' RACE reads. The sample lists some 65,000 distinct CDR3 sequences; over 15% were seen once. Source material: PBMCs or a T cell subset sorted from them (not recorded which). All receptors derive from an adult woman who had mild COVID-19 (a few samples of this study predate the infection). Cell type and time point are not known.

This clonotype was detected only a few times. The chain is built from TRBV4-1 and TRBJ2-7, with no clear D. V lost 0 bases and J lost 0, with 12 bases in between. CDR1 MGHRA and CDR2 YSYEKL come from the germline V gene. The CDR3 is made up of 16 amino acids. The CDR3 DNA reads TGCGCCAGCAGCCAAGATCAGGCAGCTGTCTCCTACGAGCAGTACTTC. This encodes CASSQDQAAVSYEQYF.

The V and J genes are TRBV9 and TRBJ2-1; the match to TRBD2 covers 10 bases. Germline V gene sequence: CDR1 SGDLS, CDR2 YYNGEE. V trimming: 0 bases; J trimming: 6 bases; junction bases outside the gene matches: 9. The CDR3 loop spans 17 amino acids. CDR3 loop: CASSVDLWASGSNEQFF. The CDR3 DNA follows: TGTGCCAGCAGCGTAGATTTATGGGCTAGCGGGAGCAATGAGCAGTTCTTC.

This clonotype has a handful of counts. This chain uses TRBV11-2 with TRBJ2-1, with D maybe TRBD1 (5 bases). Trimming left V 6 bases short and J 0 bases short, with 12 bases between. Germline-derived CDR1 and CDR2 are SGHAT and FQNNGV. This CDR3 comprises 15 residues. In DNA form, the CDR3 reads TGTGCCAGCAGTCTGGACATGAGCTCCTACAATGAGCAGTTCTTC. This encodes CASSLDMSSYNEQFF.

The table lists this clonotype with a few counts. The V call is TRBV27, the J call TRBJ2-1; 12 bases line up with TRBD2. With V trimmed by 4 bases and J by 3 bases, 1 base remained unmatched. CDR3 length equals 15 residues. Germline V CDR1 and CDR2: MNHEY, SMNVEV (reference sequence). In DNA, the CDR3 is TGTGCCAGCAGTTCGGGACTAGCGGGCTACAATGAGCAGTTCTTC. Translating it yields CASSSGLAGYNEQFF.

The rearrangement uses TRBV7-8 and TRBJ2-5; TRBD2 agrees at 16 bases. Germline-derived CDR1 and CDR2 are SGHVS and FQNEAQ. Trimming at V came to 5 bases and at J to 4 bases, leaving 10 bases not matched to a gene. The CDR3 spans 18 residues. CDR3 protein: CASSPPGLAGGPRETQYF. The CDR3 region has the DNA TGTGCCAGCAGCCCACCGGGACTAGCGGGGGGGCCCAGAGAGACCCAGTACTTC.

The rearrangement links TRBV9 to TRBJ2-5; D is possibly TRBD1 (8 bases). Trimming left V 3 bases short and J 3 bases short, with 12 bases between. This CDR3 region has 14 residues. The V gene's germline CDR1 is SGDLS and CDR2 YYNGEE. CDR3 DNA: TGTGCCAGCAGCGATACAGGGGGGGAAGAGACCCAGTACTTC. It specifies CASSDTGGEETQYF. The full variable domain, in which reference TRBV9 and TRBJ2-5 provide the parts outside the CDR3, is DSGVTQTPKHLITATGQRVTLRCSPRSGDLSVYWYQQSLDQGLQFLIQYYNGEERAKGNILERFSAQQFPDLHSELNLSSLELGDSALYFCASSDTGGEETQYFGPGTRLLVL.

V is TRBV5-8 and J is TRBJ2-3, with a weak D call TRBD2 (7 bases). V lost 4 bases to trimming and J lost 2 bases, with 20 bases between them. Germline V CDR1 and CDR2: SGHTS, YDEGEE. The CDR3 is 17 residues long. The DNA of the CDR3 is TGTGCCAGCAGCCACCCGCAAGGGGCGGGGGCCACAGATACGCAGTATTTT. Translating gives CASSHPQGAGATDTQYF.

This clonotype occurred a few times. The J gene is TRBJ2-7, the V gene TRBV15, with D perhaps matching TRBD1 or TRBD2 (5 bases each). The CDR3 contains 15 residues. Germline lookup yields CDR1 LNHNV and CDR2 YYDKDF (reference sequence). Trimming removed 1 base from V and 5 bases from J, with 15 bases in between. The CDR3 reads CATSRAWQGENEQYF. In DNA form, the CDR3 reads TGTGCCACCAGCAGAGCGTGGCAGGGAGAAAACGAGCAGTACTTC.

The chain is built from TRBV5-1 and TRBJ1-2; 10 bases fit TRBD1. This CDR3 is 14 amino acids long. Germline CDR1 reads SGHRS; CDR2 reads YFSETQ. The V and J ends lost 6 bases and 7 bases, in that order; junction bases with no gene match: 9. The DNA of the CDR3 is TGCGCCAGCACGACCGGGACAGGGGTTTTTGGCTACACCTTC. It encodes CASTTGTGVFGYTF.

This clonotype was found many times. This sequence joins TRBV5-1 and TRBJ2-1; no firm D call. Germline V lookup: CDR1 SGHRS, CDR2 YFSETQ. The CDR3 has 12 residues. Trimming took 0 bases from V and 6 from J, leaving 4 bases between them. The CDR3 here is CASSLGTNEQFF. CDR3 coding DNA: TGCGCCAGCAGCTTGGGGACCAATGAGCAGTTCTTC.

The rearrangement joins TRBV9 to TRBJ2-7; 7 bases fit TRBD1. CDR3 length: 14 residues. CDR1 SGDLS and CDR2 YYNGEE come from the germline V gene. Trimming cost V 3 bases and J 2 bases; bases outside gene matches: 5. The CDR3: CASSGRDSPYEQYF. The CDR3 DNA reads TGTGCCAGCAGCGGACGGGACAGCCCCTACGAGCAGTACTTC.

The chain carries TRBV5-6 and TRBJ1-1, with D possibly being TRBD1 (5 bases). Trimming removed 4 bases from V and 0 bases from J, with 13 bases in between. This CDR3 is built from 15 residues. CDR1 is SGHDT and CDR2 is YYEEEE in the germline V gene. The chain's CDR3 is CASSIPGTVNTEAFF. The CDR3 DNA reads as TGTGCCAGCAGCATTCCAGGGACTGTGAACACTGAAGCTTTCTTT.

There are many counts of this clonotype. The chain couples TRBV7-9 to TRBJ2-7; D is unclear. The CDR3 contains 13 residues. V was trimmed by 8 bases and J by 1 base, leaving 12 bases between them. CDR1 is SEHNR and CDR2 is FQNEAQ in the germline V gene (reference sequence). The CDR3, as DNA: TGTGCCAGCGCATGGCCGAAATCCTACGAGCAGTACTTC. Its protein is CASAWPKSYEQYF.

The chain has TRBV11-2 and TRBJ2-2; either TRBD1 or TRBD2 may fit D (5 bases each). Germline loops: CDR1 SGHAT, CDR2 FQNNGV. The CDR3 covers 15 residues. Trimming pared 1 base from V and 0 bases from J, leaving 6 bases between. Here the CDR3 DNA reads TGTGCCAGCAGCTTAGGGGGGACGAACACCGGGGAGCTGTTTTTT. Residues: CASSLGGTNTGELFF.

The V gene is TRBV24-1, the J gene TRBJ2-5; 9 positions agree with TRBD2. Germline V gene data show CDR1 as KGHDR and CDR2 as SFDVKD. The CDR3 has 15 residues. Trimming removed 4 bases from V and 1 base from J; junction bases left unmatched: 3. The CDR3 nucleotides read TGTGCCACCAGTGACCCGACTAGCGGCCAAGAGACCCAGTACTTC. It translates to CATSDPTSGQETQYF.

This clonotype has just a few counts. The V call is TRBV6-6, the J call TRBJ1-5; D is possibly TRBD1 (5 bases). Trimming shortened V by 6 bases and J by 7 bases, and 22 bases separated the two germline ends. The CDR3 totals 16 residues. The germline V gene has CDR1 MNHNY and CDR2 SVGAGI (reference sequence). Here the CDR3 reads CASRSKSGPAGQPQHF. CDR3 sequence (DNA): TGTGCCAGCAGATCCAAATCGGGGCCTGCCGGACAGCCCCAGCATTTT.

The gene calls are TRBV18 and TRBJ1-1; D is unresolved. Trimming took 0 bases from V and 0 from J, leaving 17 bases between them. There are 18 residues in the CDR3. Per germline, CDR1 KGHSH and CDR2 LQKENI. CDR3 DNA sequence: TGTGCCAGCTCACCACCTTTCACACAGAGCCTCATGAACACTGAAGCTTTCTTT. As protein: CASSPPFTQSLMNTEAFF.

This clonotype was seen repeatedly, ten times or more. The V call is TRBV20-1, the J call TRBJ1-5; the match to TRBD1 covers 9 bases. The CDR3 covers 16 residues. The ends lost 6 bases at V and 4 bases at J; junction bases unmatched: 13. Germline CDR1 DFQATT, CDR2 SNEGSKA (reference sequence). CDR3 protein: CSALYAGDRENQPQHF. Written as DNA, the CDR3 is TGCAGTGCCCTCTACGCTGGGGACAGGGAAAATCAGCCCCAGCATTTT.

The chain couples TRBV4-1 to TRBJ2-3; 15 bases align to TRBD2. J gave up 4 bases and V 6 bases, and 8 bases lay outside the gene matches. The CDR3 is 17 residues long. Germline CDR1 MGHRA, CDR2 YSYEKL. CDR3 coding DNA: TGCGCCAGCAGGGGGACTAGCGGGGGGTCCCTCGCAGATACGCAGTATTTT. It translates to CASRGTSGGSLADTQYF.

J is TRBJ2-1 and V is TRBV3-1; 11 bases match TRBD2. The CDR3 has 17 residues. V was clipped by 3 bases and J by 4 bases; unmatched bases: 8. The germline V gene has CDR1 LGHDT and CDR2 YNNKEL (reference sequence). CDR3 nucleotides: TGTGCCAGCAGCCAGGGACTAGCGGAGACCATTTACAATGAGCAGTTCTTC. This codes for CASSQGLAETIYNEQFF.

This clonotype was counted between two and nine times. The V call is TRBV9, the J call TRBJ2-1, with D hard to call. From germline, CDR1 is SGDLS and CDR2 YYNGEE. Trimming cost V 3 bases and J 0 bases, with 7 bases left between them. There are 14 residues in the CDR3. CDR3 nucleotides: TGTGCCAGCAGCGGGGCCGTCTCCTACAATGAGCAGTTCTTC. Its translation is CASSGAVSYNEQFF.

The sample holds a few counts of this clonotype. The CDR3 spells CASSFADRNQETQYF. CDR3 DNA sequence: TGCGCCAGCAGCTTTGCGGACAGGAACCAAGAGACCCAGTACTTC. This chain links TRBV5-1 with TRBJ2-5, with 7 bases aligning to TRBD1. CDR3 length: 15 amino acids. J was trimmed by 0 bases and V by 2 bases; bases with no gene match: 4. CDR1 is SGHRS, CDR2 YFSETQ, per germline.

This clonotype occurred a few times. V gene TRBV29-1 combines with J gene TRBJ2-5, with D tentatively TRBD1 or TRBD2 (5 bases each). Trimming removed 2 bases at V and 5 bases at J, with 12 bases between. Germline CDR1 reads SQVTM; CDR2 reads ANQGSEA. The CDR3 runs 13 residues. The CDR3 region has the DNA TGCAGCGTTGAAATTACCAGGGAGGAGACCCAGTACTTC. Its protein product is CSVEITREETQYF.

J is TRBJ2-7 and V is TRBV4-1; D gene uncertain. The CDR3 length is 13 residues. The germline V gene encodes CDR1 MGHRA and CDR2 YSYEKL. V was clipped by 0 bases and J by 1 base, with 4 bases between them. The CDR3, as DNA: TGCGCCAGCAGCCAAGATACGTCCTACGAGCAGTACTTC. Translating it yields CASSQDTSYEQYF.

This clonotype was observed a handful of times. The chain recombines TRBV30 with TRBJ2-5; D uncertain. This CDR3 comprises 12 residues. The germline V gene encodes CDR1 GTSNPN and CDR2 SVGIG (reference sequence). Trimming removed 0 bases from V and 5 bases from J, with 7 bases in between. The chain's CDR3 is CAWSVTGETQYF. The CDR3 region has the DNA TGTGCCTGGAGTGTTACGGGTGAGACCCAGTACTTC. Combining the CDR3 with reference TRBV30 and TRBJ2-5 gives the whole variable domain SQTIHQWPATLVQPVGSPLSLECTVEGTSNPNLYWYRQAAGRGLQLLFYSVGIGQISSEVPQNLSASRPQDRQFILSSKKLLLSDSGFYLCAWSVTGETQYFGPGTRLLVL.

This chain connects TRBV9 to TRBJ2-7, with a possible D match to TRBD1 (6 bases). V lost 4 bases and J lost 10, with 15 bases in between. Germline V gene data show CDR1 as SGDLS and CDR2 as YYNGEE. CDR3 length equals 12 residues. CDR3 sequence (DNA): TGTGCCAGCAGCACCGGACAGAGGGTTCAGTACTTC. This translates into CASSTGQRVQYF. The full variable domain, completed using reference TRBV9 and TRBJ2-7, is DSGVTQTPKHLITATGQRVTLRCSPRSGDLSVYWYQQSLDQGLQFLIQYYNGEERAKGNILERFSAQQFPDLHSELNLSSLELGDSALYFCASSTGQRVQYFGPGTRLTVT.

There are a few counts of this clonotype. This sequence joins TRBV21-1 and TRBJ2-1; the table gives TRBD2 as D, unverified against the DNA. TRBV21-1 constitutes a pseudogene. The CDR3 covers 15 residues. CDR3 coding DNA: TGTGCCGGGACGGGTAGCGGGGGGGCCTTCAATGAGCAGTTCTTC. Amino acids: CAGTGSGGAFNEQFF.

The J gene is TRBJ1-5, the V gene TRBV4-3; 8 positions match TRBD1. V lost 0 bases, J lost 6 bases, and 7 bases stayed unmatched. The V gene's germline CDR1 is LGHNA and CDR2 YSLEER. The CDR3 extends over 16 amino acids. The CDR3 bases are TGCGCCAGCAGCCAAGATCGCTACAGGGGGGGTCAGCCCCAGCATTTT. Translation: CASSQDRYRGGQPQHF.

Here the CDR3 reads CASRQGAYGANVLTF. CDR3 sequence (DNA): TGTGCCAGCAGGCAGGGGGCTTACGGGGCCAACGTCCTGACTTTC. This chain links TRBV12-3 or TRBV12-4 with TRBJ2-6; 8 positions agree with TRBD1. The CDR3 is 15 residues long. V was clipped by 6 bases and J by 4 bases; unmatched bases: 5.